One and the same sample provided the 7 T cell receptor beta chains below, sequenced in a study of cytomegalovirus exposure and HLA in healthy donors. PCR primers comprised 60 Vbeta and 13 Jbeta primers. Generated by immunoSEQ multiplex PCR, the TCRdb table keeps only in-frame clones and is missing some. The table lists about 130,000 clones, 82% of them singletons. Sequenced: PBMCs. These receptors all stem from a boy between 2 and 10 years old in good health and CMV-seronegative.

This chain connects TRBV5-1 to TRBJ2-1; the D gene is possibly TRBD1 (6 bases). The CDR3 covers 15 residues. The germline CDR1 and CDR2 sequences are SGHRS and YFSETQ. Trimming removed 3 bases at V and 0 bases at J, with 10 bases between. The CDR3 sequence is CASSSGTFSYNEQFF. Written as DNA, the CDR3 is TGCGCCAGCAGCTCCGGGACATTCTCCTACAATGAGCAGTTCTTC.

The chain carries TRBV20-1 and TRBJ2-1; D not resolved. V was clipped by 4 bases and J by 4 bases, with 5 bases between them. CDR1 and CDR2 (germline): DFQATT, SNEGSKA (reference sequence). The CDR3 runs to 11 residues. CDR3 sequence (DNA): TGCAGTGCTACCAGTTACAATGAGCAGTTCTTC. Translation gives CSATSYNEQFF.

This chain connects TRBV5-4 to TRBJ2-7; 8 positions match TRBD2. Germline V lookup: CDR1 SGHNT, CDR2 YYREEE (reference sequence). V was pared by 2 bases and J by 3 bases, with 4 bases of the junction left unmatched. The CDR3 totals 14 residues. In DNA, the CDR3 is TGTGCCAGCAGCTTAACGGGGGGGATCTACGAGCAGTACTTC. This sequence encodes CASSLTGGIYEQYF.

V gene TRBV7-3 combines with J gene TRBJ2-2; D not resolved. V was pared by 7 bases and J by 6 bases, with 3 bases between. CDR1 SGHTA and CDR2 FQGTGA come from the germline V gene. There are 10 residues in the CDR3. As DNA, the CDR3 is TGTGCCAGCACTTCCGGGGAGCTGTTTTTT. Translated, it gives CASTSGELFF.

The genes are TRBV21-1 and TRBJ2-7; whether TRBD2, the table's D call, matches the DNA was not checked. TRBV21-1 is shown as a pseudogene. CDR3 length: 13 amino acids. The CDR3 region is CASRGTASYEQYV. In nucleotides, the CDR3 is TGTGCCAGCAGAGGGACTGCCTCCTACGAGCAGTACGTC.

V is TRBV13 and J is TRBJ2-2, with D possibly matching TRBD1 (6 bases). The CDR3 has 17 amino acids. Trimming removed 6 bases from V and 4 bases from J, with 21 bases in between. The germline gives CDR1 PRHDT, CDR2 FYEKMQ (reference sequence). The CDR3 DNA reads as TGTGCCAGCAGATTAATCCTGGGGGCTGAGAGCACCGGGGAGCTGTTTTTT. Translated, it gives CASRLILGAESTGELFF.

The rearrangement links TRBV29-1 to TRBJ1-3; perhaps TRBD1 as D (6 bases). The CDR3 is 14 residues long. Looked up from germline, CDR1 is SQVTM and CDR2 is ANQGSEA. Trimming took off 7 bases at V and 0 bases at J, with 13 bases between the two ends. The CDR3 bases are TGCAGCGCCGTGGGGGGGCCCTCTGGAAACACCATATATTTT. Translated, it gives CSAVGGPSGNTIYF.